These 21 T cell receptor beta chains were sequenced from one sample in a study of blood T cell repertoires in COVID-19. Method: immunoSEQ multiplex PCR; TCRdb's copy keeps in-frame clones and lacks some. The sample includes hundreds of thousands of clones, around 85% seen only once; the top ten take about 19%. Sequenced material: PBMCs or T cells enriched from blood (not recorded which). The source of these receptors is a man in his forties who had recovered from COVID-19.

This chain's CDR3 is CASSPRTDPTGELFF. CDR3 DNA: TGTGCCAGCTCACCACGGACAGATCCTACCGGGGAGCTGTTTTTT. The V and J genes are TRBV18 and TRBJ2-2; maybe TRBD1 (6 bases). There are 15 residues in the CDR3. V lost 1 base to trimming and J lost 5 bases, with 11 bases between them. CDR1 is KGHSH, CDR2 LQKENI, per germline.

The DNA for the CDR3 is TGTGCCAGCAGCCCCGCCCTGGACAGGGGATTTACATTGAAAGCTTTCTTT. The encoded protein is CASSPALDRGFTLKAFF. The V call is TRBV5-6, the J call TRBJ1-1, with 9 bases matching TRBD1. After removal of 4 bases from V and 9 bases from J, the junction contained 19 bases not matched to a gene. CDR3 length: 17 amino acids. Germline CDR1 and CDR2: SGHDT and YYEEEE. Filled out from reference TRBV5-6 and TRBJ1-1, the complete variable domain reads DAGVTQSPTHLIKTRGQQVTLRCSPKSGHDTVSWYQQALGQGPQFIFQYYEEEERQRGNFPDRFSGHQFPNYSSELNVNALLLGDSALYLCASSPALDRGFTLKAFFGQGTRLTVV.

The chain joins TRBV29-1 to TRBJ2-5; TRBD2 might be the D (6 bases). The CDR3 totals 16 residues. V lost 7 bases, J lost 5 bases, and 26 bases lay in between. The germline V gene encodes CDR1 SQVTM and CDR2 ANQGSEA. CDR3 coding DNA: TGCAGCGGGGGGACTCCTTCTGGTAGCCGCGCGGAGACCCAGTACTTC. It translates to CSGGTPSGSRAETQYF. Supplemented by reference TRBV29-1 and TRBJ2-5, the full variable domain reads SAVISQKPSRDICQRGTSLTIQCQVDSQVTMMFWYRQQPGQSLTLIATANQGSEATYESGFVIDKFPISRPNLTFSTLTVSNMSPEDSSIYLCSGGTPSGSRAETQYFGPGTRLLVL.

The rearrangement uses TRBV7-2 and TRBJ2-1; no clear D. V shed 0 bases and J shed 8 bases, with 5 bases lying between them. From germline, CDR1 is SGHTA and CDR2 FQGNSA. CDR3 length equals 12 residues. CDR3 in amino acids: CASSLARHEQFF. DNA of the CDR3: TGTGCCAGCAGCTTAGCGAGGCATGAGCAGTTCTTC.

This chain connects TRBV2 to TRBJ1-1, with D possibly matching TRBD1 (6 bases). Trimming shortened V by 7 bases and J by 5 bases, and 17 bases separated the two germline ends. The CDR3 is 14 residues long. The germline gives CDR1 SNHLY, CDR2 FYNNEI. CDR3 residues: CASNKQGRSTEAFF. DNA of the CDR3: TGTGCCAGCAATAAACAGGGTCGAAGTACTGAAGCTTTCTTT.

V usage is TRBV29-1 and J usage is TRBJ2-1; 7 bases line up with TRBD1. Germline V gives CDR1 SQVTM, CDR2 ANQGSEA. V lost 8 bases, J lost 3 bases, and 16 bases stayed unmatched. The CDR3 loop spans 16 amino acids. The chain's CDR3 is CSSHPHDRDDYNEQFF. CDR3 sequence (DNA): TGCAGCTCTCACCCCCACGACAGGGACGACTACAATGAGCAGTTCTTC.

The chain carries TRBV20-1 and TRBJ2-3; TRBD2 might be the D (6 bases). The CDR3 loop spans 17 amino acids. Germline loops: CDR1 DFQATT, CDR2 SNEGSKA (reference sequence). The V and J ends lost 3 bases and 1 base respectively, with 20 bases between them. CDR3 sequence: CSASQTRGASGTDTQYF. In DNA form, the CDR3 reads TGCAGTGCTAGTCAAACCAGAGGGGCTAGCGGCACAGATACGCAGTATTTT.

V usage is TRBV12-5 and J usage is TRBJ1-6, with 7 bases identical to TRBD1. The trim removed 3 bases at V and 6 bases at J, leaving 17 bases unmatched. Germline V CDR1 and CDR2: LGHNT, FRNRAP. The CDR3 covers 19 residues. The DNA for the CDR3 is TGTGCTAGTGGTTTCGACCTAACATCCGGGACAGTATTTAATTCACCCCTCCACTTT. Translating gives CASGFDLTSGTVFNSPLHF.

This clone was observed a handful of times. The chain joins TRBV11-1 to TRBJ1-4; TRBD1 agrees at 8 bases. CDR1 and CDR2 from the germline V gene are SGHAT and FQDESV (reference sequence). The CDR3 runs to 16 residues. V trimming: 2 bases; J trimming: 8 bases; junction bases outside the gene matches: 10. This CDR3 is CASSLFGDRNGEKLFF. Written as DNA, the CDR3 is TGTGCCAGCAGCTTATTCGGGGACAGGAACGGGGAAAAACTGTTTTTT.

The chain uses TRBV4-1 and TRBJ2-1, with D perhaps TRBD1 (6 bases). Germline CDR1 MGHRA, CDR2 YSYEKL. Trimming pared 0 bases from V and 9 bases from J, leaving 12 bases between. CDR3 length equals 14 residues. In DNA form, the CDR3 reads TGCGCCAGCAGCCAAGATCAAGTAGGGGGTGAGCAGTTCTTC. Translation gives CASSQDQVGGEQFF.

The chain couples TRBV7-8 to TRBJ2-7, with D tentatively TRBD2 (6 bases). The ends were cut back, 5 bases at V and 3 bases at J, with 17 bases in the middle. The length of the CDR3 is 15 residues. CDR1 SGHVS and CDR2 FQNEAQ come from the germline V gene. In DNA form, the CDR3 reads TGTGCCAGCAGCGTAGACCAACCAGCGGGCTACGAGCAGTACTTC. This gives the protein CASSVDQPAGYEQYF. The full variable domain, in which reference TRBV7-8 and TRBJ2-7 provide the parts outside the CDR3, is GAGVSQSPRYKVAKRGQDVALRCDPISGHVSLFWYQQALGQGPEFLTYFQNEAQLDKSGLPSDRFFAERPEGSVSTLKIQRTQQEDSAVYLCASSVDQPAGYEQYFGPGTRLTVT.

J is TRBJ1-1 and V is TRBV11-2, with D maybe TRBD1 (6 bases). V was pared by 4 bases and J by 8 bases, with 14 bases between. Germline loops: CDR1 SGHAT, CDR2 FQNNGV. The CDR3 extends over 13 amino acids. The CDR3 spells CASSYGQGREAFF. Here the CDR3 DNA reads TGTGCCAGCAGCTATGGTCAGGGGCGAGAAGCTTTCTTT.

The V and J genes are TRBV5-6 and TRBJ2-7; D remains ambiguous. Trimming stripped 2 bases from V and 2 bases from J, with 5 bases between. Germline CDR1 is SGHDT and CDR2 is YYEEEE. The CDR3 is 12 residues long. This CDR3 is CASSLEAYEQYF. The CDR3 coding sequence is TGTGCCAGCAGCTTAGAGGCCTACGAGCAGTACTTC.

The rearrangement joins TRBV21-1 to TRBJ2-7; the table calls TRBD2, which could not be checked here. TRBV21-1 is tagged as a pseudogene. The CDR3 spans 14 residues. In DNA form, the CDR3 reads TGTGCCAGCAGCAAAGAAGACGGGGGAAGGGAGCAGTACTTC. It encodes CASSKEDGGREQYF.

CDR3 residues: CASSSQVNYGYTF. Written as DNA, the CDR3 is TGCGCCAGCAGCTCACAGGTTAACTATGGCTACACCTTC. The rearrangement joins TRBV5-1 to TRBJ1-2; the D gene is possibly TRBD1 (5 bases). The germline gives CDR1 SGHRS, CDR2 YFSETQ. V was pared by 3 bases and J by 1 base, with 7 bases between. This CDR3 is 13 amino acids long. Combining the CDR3 with reference TRBV5-1 and TRBJ1-2 gives the whole variable domain KAGVTQTPRYLIKTRGQQVTLSCSPISGHRSVSWYQQTPGQGLQFLFEYFSETQRNKGNFPGRFSGRQFSNSRSEMNVSTLELGDSALYLCASSSQVNYGYTFGSGTRLTVV.

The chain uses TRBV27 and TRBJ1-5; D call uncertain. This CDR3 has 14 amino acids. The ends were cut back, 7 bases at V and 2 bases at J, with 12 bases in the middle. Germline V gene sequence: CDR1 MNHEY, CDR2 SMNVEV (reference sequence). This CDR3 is CASNSIGGNQPQHF. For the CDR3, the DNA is TGTGCCAGCAACTCAATCGGAGGCAATCAGCCCCAGCATTTT.

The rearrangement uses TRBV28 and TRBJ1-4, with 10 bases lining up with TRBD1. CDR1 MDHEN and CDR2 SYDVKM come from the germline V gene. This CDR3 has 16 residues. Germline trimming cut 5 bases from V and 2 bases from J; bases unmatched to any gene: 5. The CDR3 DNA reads TGTGCCAGCAGTGACAGGGGGCGTGGCACTAATGAAAAACTGTTTTTT. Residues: CASSDRGRGTNEKLFF. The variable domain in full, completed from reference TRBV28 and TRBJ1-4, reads DVKVTQSSRYLVKRTGEKVFLECVQDMDHENMFWYRQDPGLGLRLIYFSYDVKMKEKGDIPEGYSVSREKKERFSLILESASTNQTSMYLCASSDRGRGTNEKLFFGSGTQLSVL.

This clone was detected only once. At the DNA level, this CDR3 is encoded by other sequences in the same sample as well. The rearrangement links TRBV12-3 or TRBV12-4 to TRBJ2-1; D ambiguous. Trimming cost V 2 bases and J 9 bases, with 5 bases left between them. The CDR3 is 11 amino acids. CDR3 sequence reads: CASSLTGEQFF. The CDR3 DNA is TGTGCCAGCAGTTTAACGGGTGAGCAGTTCTTC.

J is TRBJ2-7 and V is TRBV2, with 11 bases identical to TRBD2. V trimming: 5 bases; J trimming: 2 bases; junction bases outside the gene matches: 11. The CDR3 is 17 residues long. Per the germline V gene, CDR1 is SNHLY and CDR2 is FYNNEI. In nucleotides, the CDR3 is TGTGCCAGCAGTTCCGGGACGTTGGGACTAGCGGCCTACGAGCAGTACTTC. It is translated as CASSSGTLGLAAYEQYF.

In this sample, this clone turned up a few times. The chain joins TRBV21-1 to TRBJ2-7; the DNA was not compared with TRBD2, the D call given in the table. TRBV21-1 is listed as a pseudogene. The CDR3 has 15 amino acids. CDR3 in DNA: TGTGCCAGCAGCAAAGGCGGGACTAGCGTCTACGAGCAGTACTTC. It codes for CASSKGGTSVYEQYF.

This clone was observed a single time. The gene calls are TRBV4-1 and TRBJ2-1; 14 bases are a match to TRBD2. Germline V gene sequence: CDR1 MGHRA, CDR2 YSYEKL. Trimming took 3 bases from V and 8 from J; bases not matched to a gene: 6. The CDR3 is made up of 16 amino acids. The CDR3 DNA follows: TGCGCCAGCAGCCAGCGGACTAGCGGGAGGTACTATGAGCAGTTCTTC. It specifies CASSQRTSGRYYEQFF.